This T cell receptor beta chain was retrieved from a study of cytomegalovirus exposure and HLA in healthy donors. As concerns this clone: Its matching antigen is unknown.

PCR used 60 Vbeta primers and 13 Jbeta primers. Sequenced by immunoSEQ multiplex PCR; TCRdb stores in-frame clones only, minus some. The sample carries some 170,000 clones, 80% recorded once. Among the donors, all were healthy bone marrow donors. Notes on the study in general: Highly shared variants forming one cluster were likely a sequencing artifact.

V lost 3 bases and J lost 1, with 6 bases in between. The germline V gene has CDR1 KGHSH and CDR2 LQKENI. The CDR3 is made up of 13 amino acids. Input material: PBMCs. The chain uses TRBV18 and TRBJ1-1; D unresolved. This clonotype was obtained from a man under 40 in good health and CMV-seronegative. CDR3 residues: CASSPGQNTEAFF. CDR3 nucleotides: TGTGCCAGCTCACCGGGCCAGAACACTGAAGCTTTCTTT.